A single sample is the source of the 5 T cell receptor beta chains below, sequenced in a study of T cells in Graves' hyperthyroidism and ophthalmopathy. The source material, RNA transcripts, was used to amplify TCR beta CDR3 regions. Initially, a first-round RT-PCR of the TCR CDR3 employed the HTBI primer set. MiXCR was run by TCRdb on the multiplex PCR reads, yielding one entry per CDR3 protein. The table has over 500,000 distinct CDR3 sequences, about 15% seen once. Sequences were obtained from blood. These receptors originate from a woman aged 40 to 50 with Graves' hyperthyroidism.

In its sample, this clonotype was seen many times. The rearrangement links TRBV27 to TRBJ2-3; D remains ambiguous. CDR1 MNHEY and CDR2 SMNVEV come from the germline V gene (reference sequence). Between the trimmed V and J ends, which lost 0 bases and 5 bases, there was a span of 6 bases. The CDR3 is 13 residues long. Here the CDR3 DNA reads TGTGCCAGCAGTTTATCGTGGAAAGATACGCAGTATTTT. Translation: CASSLSWKDTQYF.

This clonotype was seen a few times. V and J are TRBV20-1 and TRBJ2-3; 12 nucleotides align to TRBD2. The CDR3 runs 16 residues. The junction had 9 bases not matched to a gene; V was cut back by 2 bases and J by 6 bases. From germline, CDR1 is DFQATT and CDR2 SNEGSKA (reference sequence). CDR3 loop: CSARRTSGIYRDTQYF. Written as DNA, the CDR3 is TGCAGTGCTAGAAGGACTAGCGGGATCTATAGGGATACGCAGTATTTT.

The chain couples TRBV7-6 to TRBJ1-1; 7 nucleotides line up with TRBD1. Trimming cost V 1 base and J 1 base; bases outside gene matches: 6. The CDR3 contains 16 residues. Per germline, CDR1 SGHVS and CDR2 FNYEAQ. The CDR3 DNA follows: TGTGCCAGCAGCTTAGAGACAGGGTCAAGGAACACTGAAGCTTTCTTT. Amino acids: CASSLETGSRNTEAFF.

This clonotype came up many times. The rearrangement links TRBV20-1 to TRBJ2-1, with 7 bases matching TRBD2. The germline V gene encodes CDR1 DFQATT and CDR2 SNEGSKA (reference sequence). The V segment lost 3 bases and the J segment 3 bases; nucleotides outside the gene matches: 2. This CDR3 comprises 13 residues. The chain's CDR3 is CSARASGYNEQFF. For the CDR3, the DNA is TGCAGTGCTAGGGCTAGCGGCTACAATGAGCAGTTCTTC.

CDR3 sequence (DNA): TGTGCCAGCAGTGAGCGGCTACCCTACAATGAGCAGTTCTTC. Amino acids: CASSERLPYNEQFF. The rearrangement joins TRBV2 to TRBJ2-1; D gene ambiguous. The CDR3 is made up of 14 amino acids. Trimming took off 3 bases at V and 2 bases at J, with 8 bases between the two ends. CDR1 is SNHLY and CDR2 is FYNNEI in the germline V gene.